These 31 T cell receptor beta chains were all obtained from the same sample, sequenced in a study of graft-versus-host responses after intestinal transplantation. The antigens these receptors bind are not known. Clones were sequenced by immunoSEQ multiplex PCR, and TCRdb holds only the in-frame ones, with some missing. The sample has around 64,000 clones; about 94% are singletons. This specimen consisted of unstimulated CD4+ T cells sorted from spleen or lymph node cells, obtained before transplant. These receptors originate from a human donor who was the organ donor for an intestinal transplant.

CDR3 loop: CASSLGGVGDTQYF. For the CDR3, the DNA is TGCGCCAGCAGCTTGGGAGGGGTTGGAGATACGCAGTATTTT. This chain uses TRBV5-1 with TRBJ2-3; D may match TRBD1 or TRBD2 (5 bases each). CDR1 is SGHRS and CDR2 is YFSETQ in the germline V gene. The CDR3 has 14 residues. The V end lost 0 bases, the J end lost 5 bases, and 10 bases lay between the germline ends.

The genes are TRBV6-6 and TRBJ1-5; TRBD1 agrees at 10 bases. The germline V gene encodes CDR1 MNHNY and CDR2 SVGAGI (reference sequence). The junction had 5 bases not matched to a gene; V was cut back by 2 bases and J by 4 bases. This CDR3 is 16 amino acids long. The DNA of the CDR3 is TGTGCCAGCAGTTACCCGAGGACAGGGGGGAATCAGCCCCAGCATTTT. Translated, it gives CASSYPRTGGNQPQHF.

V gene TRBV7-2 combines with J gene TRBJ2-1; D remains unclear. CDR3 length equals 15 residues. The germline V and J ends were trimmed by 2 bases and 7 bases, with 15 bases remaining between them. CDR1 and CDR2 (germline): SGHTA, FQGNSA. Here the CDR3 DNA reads TGTGCCAGCAGCTTATTGGGTACATTCGGGAATGAGCAGTTCTTC. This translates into CASSLLGTFGNEQFF.

This chain's CDR3 is CSVERSDYGYTF. CDR3 DNA sequence: TGCAGCGTTGAAAGGTCAGACTATGGCTACACCTTC. The gene calls are TRBV29-1 and TRBJ1-2, with D unclear. The V end was cut by 2 bases, the J end by 3 bases, with 7 bases between. Germline V gives CDR1 SQVTM, CDR2 ANQGSEA. This CDR3 region has 12 residues.

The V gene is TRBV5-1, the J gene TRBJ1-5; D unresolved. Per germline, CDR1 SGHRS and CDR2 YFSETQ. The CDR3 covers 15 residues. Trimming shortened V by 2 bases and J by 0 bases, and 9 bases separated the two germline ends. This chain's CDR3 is CASSLSGSSNQPQHF. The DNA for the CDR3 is TGCGCCAGCAGCTTATCAGGCAGTAGCAATCAGCCCCAGCATTTT.

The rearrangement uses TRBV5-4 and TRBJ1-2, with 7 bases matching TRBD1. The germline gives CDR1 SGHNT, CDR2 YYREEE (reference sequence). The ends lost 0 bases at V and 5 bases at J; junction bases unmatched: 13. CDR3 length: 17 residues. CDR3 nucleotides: TGTGCCAGCAGCTTGGATTCGGCCAGGGGGGATAATTATGGCTACACCTTC. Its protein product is CASSLDSARGDNYGYTF.

The CDR3 protein is CAWSPDSNQPQHF. The CDR3 DNA is TGTGCCTGGAGTCCGGACAGCAATCAGCCCCAGCATTTT. The V gene is TRBV30, the J gene TRBJ1-5; D call uncertain. The germline V gene encodes CDR1 GTSNPN and CDR2 SVGIG (reference sequence). The CDR3 has 13 residues. Deletions cut 2 bases from V and 1 base from J, with 6 bases between.

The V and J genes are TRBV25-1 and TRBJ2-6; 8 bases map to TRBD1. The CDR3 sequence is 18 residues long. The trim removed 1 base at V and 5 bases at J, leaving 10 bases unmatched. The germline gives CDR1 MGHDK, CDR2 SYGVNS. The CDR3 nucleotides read TGTGCCAGCAGTGAATCCTGGACAGGGAAAAACTGGGCCAACGTCCTGACTTTC. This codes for CASSESWTGKNWANVLTF.

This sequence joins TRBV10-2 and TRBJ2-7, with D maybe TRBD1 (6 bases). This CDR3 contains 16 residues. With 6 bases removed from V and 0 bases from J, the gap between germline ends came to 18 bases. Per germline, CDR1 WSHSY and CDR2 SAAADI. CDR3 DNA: TGCGCCAGCAGGGCAGTGATGAGACAGGTCTCCTACGAGCAGTACTTC. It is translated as CASRAVMRQVSYEQYF.

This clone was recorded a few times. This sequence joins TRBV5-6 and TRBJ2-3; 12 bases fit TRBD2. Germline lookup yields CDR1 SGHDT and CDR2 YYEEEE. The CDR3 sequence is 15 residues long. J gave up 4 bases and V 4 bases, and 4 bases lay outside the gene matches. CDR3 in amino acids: CASSLAGGPADTQYF. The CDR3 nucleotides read TGTGCCAGCAGCCTAGCGGGGGGGCCAGCAGATACGCAGTATTTT.

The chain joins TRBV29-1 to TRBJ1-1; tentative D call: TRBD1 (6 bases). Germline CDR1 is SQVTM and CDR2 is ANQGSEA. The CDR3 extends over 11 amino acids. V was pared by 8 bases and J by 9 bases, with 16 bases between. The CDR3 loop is CSYRQADKAFF. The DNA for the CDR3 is TGCAGCTACCGACAGGCCGATAAAGCTTTCTTT.

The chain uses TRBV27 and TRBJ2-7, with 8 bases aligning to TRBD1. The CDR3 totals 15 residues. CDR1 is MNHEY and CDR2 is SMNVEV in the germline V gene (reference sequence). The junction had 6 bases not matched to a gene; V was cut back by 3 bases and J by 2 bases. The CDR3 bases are TGTGCCAGCAGTTTTGGCAGGGGGCCCACCTACGAGCAGTACTTC. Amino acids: CASSFGRGPTYEQYF.

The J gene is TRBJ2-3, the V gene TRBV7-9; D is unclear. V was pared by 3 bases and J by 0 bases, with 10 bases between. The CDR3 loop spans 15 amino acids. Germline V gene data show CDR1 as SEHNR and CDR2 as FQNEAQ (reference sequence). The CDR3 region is CASSLRSPSTDTQYF. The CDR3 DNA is TGTGCCAGCAGCTTGCGGAGTCCCAGCACAGATACGCAGTATTTT.

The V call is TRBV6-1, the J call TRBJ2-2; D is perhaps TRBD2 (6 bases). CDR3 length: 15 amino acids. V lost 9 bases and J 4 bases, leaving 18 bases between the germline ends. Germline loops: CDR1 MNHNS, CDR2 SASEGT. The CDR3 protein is CASPQEGRGTGELFF. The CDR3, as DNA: TGTGCCAGTCCTCAGGAGGGGCGCGGCACCGGGGAGCTGTTTTTT.

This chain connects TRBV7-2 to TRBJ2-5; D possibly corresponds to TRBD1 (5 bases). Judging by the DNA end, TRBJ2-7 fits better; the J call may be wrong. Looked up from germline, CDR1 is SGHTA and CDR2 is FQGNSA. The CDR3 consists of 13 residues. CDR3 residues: CASSQGRPYEQYF. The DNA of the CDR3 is TGTGCCAGCAGTCAGGGTCGGCCCTACGAGCAGTACTTC.

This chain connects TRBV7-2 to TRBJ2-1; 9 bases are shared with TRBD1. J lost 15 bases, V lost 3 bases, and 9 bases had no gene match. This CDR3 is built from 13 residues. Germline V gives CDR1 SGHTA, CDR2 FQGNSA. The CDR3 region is CASSFYRGRSGFF. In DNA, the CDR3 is TGTGCCAGCAGCTTCTACAGGGGGCGGTCCGGGTTCTTC.

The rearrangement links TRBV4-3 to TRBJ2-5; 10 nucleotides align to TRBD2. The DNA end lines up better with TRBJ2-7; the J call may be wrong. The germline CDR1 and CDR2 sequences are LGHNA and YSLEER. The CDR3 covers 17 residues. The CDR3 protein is CASSQTSGGAAGNEQYF. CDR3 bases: TGCGCCAGCAGCCAGACAAGCGGGGGGGCCGCGGGAAACGAGCAGTACTTC.

CDR3 protein: CASRGHRASTDTQYF. DNA for the CDR3: TGCGCCAGCAGAGGACACCGGGCTAGCACAGATACGCAGTATTTT. V is TRBV10-1 and J is TRBJ2-3, with D possibly matching TRBD1 (5 bases). This CDR3 comprises 15 residues. Deletions cut 6 bases from V and 0 bases from J, with 13 bases between. Germline lookup yields CDR1 WNHNN and CDR2 SYGVQD (reference sequence).

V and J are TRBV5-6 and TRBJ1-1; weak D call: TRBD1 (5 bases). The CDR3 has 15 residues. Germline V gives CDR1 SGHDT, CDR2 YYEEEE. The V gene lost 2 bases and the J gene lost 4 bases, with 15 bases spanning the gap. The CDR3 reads CASSFWGRAGTEAFF. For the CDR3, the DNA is TGTGCCAGCAGCTTTTGGGGCAGGGCGGGCACTGAAGCTTTCTTT. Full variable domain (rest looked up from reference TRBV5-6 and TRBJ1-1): DAGVTQSPTHLIKTRGQQVTLRCSPKSGHDTVSWYQQALGQGPQFIFQYYEEEERQRGNFPDRFSGHQFPNYSSELNVNALLLGDSALYLCASSFWGRAGTEAFFGQGTRLTVV.

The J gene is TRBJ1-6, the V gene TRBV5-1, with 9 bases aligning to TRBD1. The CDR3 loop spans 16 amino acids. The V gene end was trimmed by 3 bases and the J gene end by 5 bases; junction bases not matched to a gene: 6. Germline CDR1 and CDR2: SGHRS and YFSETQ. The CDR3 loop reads CASSSEGQGNNSPLHF. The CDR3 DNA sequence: TGCGCCAGCAGCTCCGAAGGACAGGGGAATAATTCACCCCTCCACTTT.

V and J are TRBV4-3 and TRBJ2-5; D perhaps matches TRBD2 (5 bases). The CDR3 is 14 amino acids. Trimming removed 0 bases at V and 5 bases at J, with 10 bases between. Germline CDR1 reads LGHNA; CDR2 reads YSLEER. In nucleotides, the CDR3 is TGCGCCAGCAGCCAAGATCGAGAGGGCGAGACCCAGTACTTC. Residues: CASSQDREGETQYF.

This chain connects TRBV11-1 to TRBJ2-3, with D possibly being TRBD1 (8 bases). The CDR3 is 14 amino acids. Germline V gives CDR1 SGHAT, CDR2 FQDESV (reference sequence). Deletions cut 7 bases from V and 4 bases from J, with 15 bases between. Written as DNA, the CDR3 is TGTGCCAGCAACAGGGGGGGCGACGCAGATACGCAGTATTTT. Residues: CASNRGGDADTQYF.

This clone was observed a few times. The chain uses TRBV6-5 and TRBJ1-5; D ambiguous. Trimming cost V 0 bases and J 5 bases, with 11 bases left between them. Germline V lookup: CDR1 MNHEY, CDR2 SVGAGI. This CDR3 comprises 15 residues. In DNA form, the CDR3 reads TGTGCCAGCAGTTACTCGAGGTGGGCTGATCAGCCCCAGCATTTT. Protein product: CASSYSRWADQPQHF.

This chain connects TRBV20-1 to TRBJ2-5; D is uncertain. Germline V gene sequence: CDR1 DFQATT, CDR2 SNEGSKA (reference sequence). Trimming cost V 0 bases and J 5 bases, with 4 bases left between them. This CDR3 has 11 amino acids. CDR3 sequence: CSAREGETQYF. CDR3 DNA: TGCAGTGCTAGAGAGGGGGAGACCCAGTACTTC.

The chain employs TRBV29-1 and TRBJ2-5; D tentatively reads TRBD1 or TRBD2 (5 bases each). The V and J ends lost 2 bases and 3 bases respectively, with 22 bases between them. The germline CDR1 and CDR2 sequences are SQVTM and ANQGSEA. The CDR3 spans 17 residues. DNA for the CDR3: TGCAGCGTTGAAAAAAAACTGGGGGTAATGGGGAAAGAGACCCAGTACTTC. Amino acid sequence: CSVEKKLGVMGKETQYF.

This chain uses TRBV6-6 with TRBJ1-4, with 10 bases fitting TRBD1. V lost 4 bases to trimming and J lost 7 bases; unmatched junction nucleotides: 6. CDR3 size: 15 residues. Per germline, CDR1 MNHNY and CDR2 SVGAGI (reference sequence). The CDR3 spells CASSSGQGRGEKLFF. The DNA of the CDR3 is TGTGCCAGCAGTTCGGGACAGGGGCGTGGTGAAAAACTGTTTTTT.

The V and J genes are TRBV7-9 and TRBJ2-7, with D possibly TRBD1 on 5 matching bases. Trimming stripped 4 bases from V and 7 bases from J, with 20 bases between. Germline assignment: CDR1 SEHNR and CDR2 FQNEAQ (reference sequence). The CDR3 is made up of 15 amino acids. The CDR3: CASSSLQVISGEQYF. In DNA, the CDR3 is TGTGCCAGCAGCTCCCTACAGGTCATCTCTGGAGAGCAGTACTTC.

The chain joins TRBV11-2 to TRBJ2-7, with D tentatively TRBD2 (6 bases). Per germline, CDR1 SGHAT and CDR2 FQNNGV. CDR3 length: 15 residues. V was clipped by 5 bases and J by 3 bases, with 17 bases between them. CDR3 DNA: TGTGCCAGCAGCGCCGGGACTCACGAGAACTACGAGCAGTACTTC. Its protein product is CASSAGTHENYEQYF.

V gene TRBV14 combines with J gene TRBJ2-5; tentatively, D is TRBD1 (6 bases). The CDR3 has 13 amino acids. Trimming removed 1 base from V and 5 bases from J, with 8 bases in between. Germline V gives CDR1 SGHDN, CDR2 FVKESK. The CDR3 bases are TGTGCCAGCAGCCAAGCAGGGGCGGAGACCCAGTACTTC. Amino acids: CASSQAGAETQYF.

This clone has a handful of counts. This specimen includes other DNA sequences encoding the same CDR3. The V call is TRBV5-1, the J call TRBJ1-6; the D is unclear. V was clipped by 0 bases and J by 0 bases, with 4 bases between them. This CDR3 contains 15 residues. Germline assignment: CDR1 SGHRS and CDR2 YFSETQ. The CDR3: CASSLGSSYNSPLHF. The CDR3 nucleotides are TGCGCCAGCAGCTTGGGGAGCTCCTATAATTCACCCCTCCACTTT.

The CDR3 DNA is TGTGCCAGCAGCTTACGGCGGGGGGGAGGAGATACGCAGTATTTT. This translates into CASSLRRGGGDTQYF. V gene TRBV13 combines with J gene TRBJ2-3; 9 bases are shared with TRBD2. Trimming cost V 2 bases and J 5 bases; bases outside gene matches: 5. The CDR3 is 15 amino acids. Germline CDR1 reads PRHDT; CDR2 reads FYEKMQ (reference sequence).